Reported below is one TCR beta chain. CDR3 size: 15 residues. The germline CDR1 and CDR2 sequences are SEHNR and FQNEAQ (reference sequence). The V end lost 5 bases, the J end lost 4 bases, and 14 bases lay between the germline ends. These data originate in a study of early T cells in non-severe SARS-CoV-2 infection. TCRdb itself ran the 5' RACE reads through MiXCR, one entry per CDR3 protein. The repertoire holds about 30,000 distinct CDR3 sequences, with 5% to 5.5% as singletons. The source material was whole blood. The chain combines TRBV7-9 with TRBJ2-2, with D hard to call. This receptor was taken from an adult who was a healthcare worker with PCR-confirmed SARS-CoV-2 infection or an uninfected control (not recorded which). The CDR3 is CASSLIHGRTGELFF. The CDR3, as DNA: TGTGCCAGCAGCCTTATACACGGACGCACCGGGGAGCTGTTTTTT.